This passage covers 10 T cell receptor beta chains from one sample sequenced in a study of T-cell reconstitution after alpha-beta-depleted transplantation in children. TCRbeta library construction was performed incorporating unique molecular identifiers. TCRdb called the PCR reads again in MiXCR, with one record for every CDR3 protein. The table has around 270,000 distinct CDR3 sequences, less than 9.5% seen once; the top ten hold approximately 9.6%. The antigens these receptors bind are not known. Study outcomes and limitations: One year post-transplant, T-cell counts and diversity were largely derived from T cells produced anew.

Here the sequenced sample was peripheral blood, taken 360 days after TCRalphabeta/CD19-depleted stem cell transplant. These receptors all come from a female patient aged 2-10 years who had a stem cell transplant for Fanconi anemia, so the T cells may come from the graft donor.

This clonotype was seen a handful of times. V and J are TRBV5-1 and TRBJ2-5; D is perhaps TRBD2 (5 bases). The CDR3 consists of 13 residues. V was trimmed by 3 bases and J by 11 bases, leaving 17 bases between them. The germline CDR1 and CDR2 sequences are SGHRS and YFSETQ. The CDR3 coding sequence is TGCGCCAGCAGCTCCCACGGGCCTTCGGGGCAGTACTTC. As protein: CASSSHGPSGQYF.

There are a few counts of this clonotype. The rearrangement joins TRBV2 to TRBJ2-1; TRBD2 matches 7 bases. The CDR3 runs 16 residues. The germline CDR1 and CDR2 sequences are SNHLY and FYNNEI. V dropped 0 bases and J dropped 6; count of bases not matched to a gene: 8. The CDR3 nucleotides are TGTGCCAGCAGTGAAGCGCGGGGGAACAACATCAATGAGCAGTTCTTC. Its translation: CASSEARGNNINEQFF. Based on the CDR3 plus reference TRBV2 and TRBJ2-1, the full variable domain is EPEVTQTPSHQVTQMGQEVILRCVPISNHLYFYWYRQILGQKVEFLVSFYNNEISEKSEIFDDQFSVERPDGSNFTLKIRSTKLEDSAMYFCASSEARGNNINEQFFGPGTRLTVL.

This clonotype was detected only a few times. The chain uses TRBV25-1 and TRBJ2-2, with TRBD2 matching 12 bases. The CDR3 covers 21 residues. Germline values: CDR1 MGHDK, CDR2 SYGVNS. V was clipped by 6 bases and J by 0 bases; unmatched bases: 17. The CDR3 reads CASRGERLAGGPDPNTGELFF. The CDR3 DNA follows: TGTGCCAGCAGGGGAGAACGCCTAGCGGGGGGGCCCGACCCGAACACCGGGGAGCTGTTTTTT.

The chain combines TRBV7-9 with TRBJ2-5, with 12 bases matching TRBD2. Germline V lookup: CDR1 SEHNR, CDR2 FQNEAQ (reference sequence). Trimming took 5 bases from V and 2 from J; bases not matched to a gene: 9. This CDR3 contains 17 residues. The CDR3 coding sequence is TGTGCCAGCAGCCCTCGTAGACTAGCGGGAGAACAAGAGACCCAGTACTTC. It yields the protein CASSPRRLAGEQETQYF. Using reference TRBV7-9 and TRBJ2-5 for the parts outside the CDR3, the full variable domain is DTGVSQNPRHKITKRGQNVTFRCDPISEHNRLYWYRQTLGQGPEFLTYFQNEAQLEKSRLLSDRFSAERPKGSFSTLEIQRTEQGDSAMYLCASSPRRLAGEQETQYFGPGTRLLVL.

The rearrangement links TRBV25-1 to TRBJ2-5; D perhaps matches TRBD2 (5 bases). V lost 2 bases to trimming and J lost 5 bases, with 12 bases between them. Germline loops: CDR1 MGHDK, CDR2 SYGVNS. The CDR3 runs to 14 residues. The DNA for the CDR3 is TGTGCCAGCAGTGAAGGTGGCAGGAGGGAGACCCAGTACTTC. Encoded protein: CASSEGGRRETQYF.

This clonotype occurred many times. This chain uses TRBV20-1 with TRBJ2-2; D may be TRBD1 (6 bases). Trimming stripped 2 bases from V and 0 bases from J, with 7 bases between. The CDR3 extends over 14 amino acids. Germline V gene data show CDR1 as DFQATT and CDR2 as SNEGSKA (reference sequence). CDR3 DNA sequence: TGCAGTGCTAGAAGGGGGACGAACACCGGGGAGCTGTTTTTT. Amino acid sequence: CSARRGTNTGELFF.

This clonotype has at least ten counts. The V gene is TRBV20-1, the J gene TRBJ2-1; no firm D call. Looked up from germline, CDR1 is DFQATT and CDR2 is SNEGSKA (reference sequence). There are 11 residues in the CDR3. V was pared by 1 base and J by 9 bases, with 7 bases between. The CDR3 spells CSARVGTEQFF. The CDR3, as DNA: TGCAGTGCTAGAGTCGGCACTGAGCAGTTCTTC.

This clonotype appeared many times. This CDR3 is CASSYLVGGIYPQHF. CDR3 nucleotide sequence: TGTGCCAGCAGTTACTTGGTTGGGGGGATATACCCCCAGCATTTT. The rearrangement uses TRBV6-5 and TRBJ1-5; possibly TRBD1 for D (5 bases). V was cut by 1 base and J by 10 bases, with 17 bases left in between. From germline, CDR1 is MNHEY and CDR2 SVGAGI. This CDR3 contains 15 residues.

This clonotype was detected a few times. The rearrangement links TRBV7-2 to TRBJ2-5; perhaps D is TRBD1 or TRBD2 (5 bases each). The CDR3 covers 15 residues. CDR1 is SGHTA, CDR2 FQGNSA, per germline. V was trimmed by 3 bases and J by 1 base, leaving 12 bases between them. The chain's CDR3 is CASSFMSGTQETQYF. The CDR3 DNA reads TGTGCCAGCAGCTTTATGTCGGGGACCCAAGAGACCCAGTACTTC.

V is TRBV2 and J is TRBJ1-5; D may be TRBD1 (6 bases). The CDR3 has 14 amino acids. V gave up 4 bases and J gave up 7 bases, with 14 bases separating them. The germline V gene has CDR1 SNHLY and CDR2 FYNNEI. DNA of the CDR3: TGTGCCAGCAGTGCTACAGGGATCTTACAGCCCCAGCATTTT. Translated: CASSATGILQPQHF.